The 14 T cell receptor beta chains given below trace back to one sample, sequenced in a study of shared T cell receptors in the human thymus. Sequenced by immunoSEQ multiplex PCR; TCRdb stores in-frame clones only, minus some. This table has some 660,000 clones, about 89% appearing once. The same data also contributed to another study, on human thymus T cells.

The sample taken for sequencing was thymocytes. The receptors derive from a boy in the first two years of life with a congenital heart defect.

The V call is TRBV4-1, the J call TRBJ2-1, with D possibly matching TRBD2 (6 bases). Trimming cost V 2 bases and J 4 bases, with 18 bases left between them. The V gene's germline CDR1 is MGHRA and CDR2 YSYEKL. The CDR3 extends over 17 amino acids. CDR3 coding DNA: TGCGCCAGCAGCCAATTACACGGGGACGGGAGATACAATGAGCAGTTCTTC. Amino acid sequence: CASSQLHGDGRYNEQFF.

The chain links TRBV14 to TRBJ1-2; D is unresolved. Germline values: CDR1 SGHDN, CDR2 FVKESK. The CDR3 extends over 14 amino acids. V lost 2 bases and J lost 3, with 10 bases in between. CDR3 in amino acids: CASSQLEPDYGYTF. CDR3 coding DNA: TGTGCCAGCAGCCAACTAGAGCCCGACTATGGCTACACCTTC.

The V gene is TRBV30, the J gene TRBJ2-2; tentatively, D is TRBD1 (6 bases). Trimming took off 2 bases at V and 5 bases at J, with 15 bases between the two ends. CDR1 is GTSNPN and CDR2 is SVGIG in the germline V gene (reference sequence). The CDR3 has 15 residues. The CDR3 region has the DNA TGTGCCTGGAGTCACTTGTGGACAGAAACCGGGGAGCTGTTTTTT. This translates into CAWSHLWTETGELFF. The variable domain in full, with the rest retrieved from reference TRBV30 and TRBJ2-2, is SQTIHQWPATLVQPVGSPLSLECTVEGTSNPNLYWYRQAAGRGLQLLFYSVGIGQISSEVPQNLSASRPQDRQFILSSKKLLLSDSGFYLCAWSHLWTETGELFFGEGSRLTVL.

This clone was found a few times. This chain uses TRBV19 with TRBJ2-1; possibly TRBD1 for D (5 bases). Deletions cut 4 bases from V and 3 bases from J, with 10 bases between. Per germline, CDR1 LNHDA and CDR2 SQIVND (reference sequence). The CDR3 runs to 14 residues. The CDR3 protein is CASSRQGRYNEQFF. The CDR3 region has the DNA TGTGCCAGTAGTAGGCAGGGCCGCTACAATGAGCAGTTCTTC. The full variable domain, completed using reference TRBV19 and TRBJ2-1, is DGGITQSPKYLFRKEGQNVTLSCEQNLNHDAMYWYRQDPGQGLRLIYYSQIVNDFQKGDIAEGYSVSREKKESFPLTVTSAQKNPTAFYLCASSRQGRYNEQFFGPGTRLTVL.

The CDR3 here is CASSPTRHPNQPQHF. The CDR3 DNA is TGTGCCAGCAGCCCCACAAGACACCCCAATCAGCCCCAGCATTTT. This sequence joins TRBV28 and TRBJ1-5; D not resolved. Germline assignment: CDR1 MDHEN and CDR2 SYDVKM. There are 15 residues in the CDR3. V lost 6 bases and J lost 3, with 15 bases in between. Based on the CDR3 plus reference TRBV28 and TRBJ1-5, the full variable domain is DVKVTQSSRYLVKRTGEKVFLECVQDMDHENMFWYRQDPGLGLRLIYFSYDVKMKEKGDIPEGYSVSREKKERFSLILESASTNQTSMYLCASSPTRHPNQPQHFGDGTRLSIL.

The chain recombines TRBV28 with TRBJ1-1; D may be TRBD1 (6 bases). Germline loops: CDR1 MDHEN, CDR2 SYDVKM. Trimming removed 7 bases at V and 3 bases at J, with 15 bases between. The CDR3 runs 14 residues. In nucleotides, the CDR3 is TGTGCCAGCACGGGGACACGACGGGACACTGAAGCTTTCTTT. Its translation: CASTGTRRDTEAFF.

CDR3 sequence (DNA): TGCGCCAGCAGCCCTGACAGGGTGTCCTATAATTCACCCCTCCACTTT. Translation: CASSPDRVSYNSPLHF. The chain couples TRBV4-3 to TRBJ1-6, with TRBD1 identical over 7 bases. Germline V gene data show CDR1 as LGHNA and CDR2 as YSLEER. J lost 1 base, V lost 4 bases, and 4 bases had no gene match. The CDR3 contains 16 residues.

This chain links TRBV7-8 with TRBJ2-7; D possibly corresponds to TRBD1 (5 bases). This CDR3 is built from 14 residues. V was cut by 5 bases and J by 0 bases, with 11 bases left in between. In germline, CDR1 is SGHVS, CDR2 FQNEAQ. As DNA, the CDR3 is TGTGCCAGCAGCCAAACCAGGGACTCCTACGAGCAGTACTTC. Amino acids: CASSQTRDSYEQYF.

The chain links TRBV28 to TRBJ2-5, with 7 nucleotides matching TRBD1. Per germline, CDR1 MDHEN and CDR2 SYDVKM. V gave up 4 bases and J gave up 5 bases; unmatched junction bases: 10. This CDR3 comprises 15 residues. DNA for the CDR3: TGTGCCAGCAGTTCAGGACGACAGGGCGGGGAGACCCAGTACTTC. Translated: CASSSGRQGGETQYF.

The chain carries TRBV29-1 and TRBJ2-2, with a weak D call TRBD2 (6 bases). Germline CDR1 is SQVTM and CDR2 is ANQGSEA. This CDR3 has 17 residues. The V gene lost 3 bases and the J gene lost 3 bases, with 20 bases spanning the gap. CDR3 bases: TGCAGCGTTGAGGCCTTCGAGACGGGAGAGTACACCGGGGAGCTGTTTTTT. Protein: CSVEAFETGEYTGELFF.

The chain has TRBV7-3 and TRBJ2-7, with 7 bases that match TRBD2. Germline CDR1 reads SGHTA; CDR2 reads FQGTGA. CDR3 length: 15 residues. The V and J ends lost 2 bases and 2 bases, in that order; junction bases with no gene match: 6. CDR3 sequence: CASSLAGAPPYEQYF. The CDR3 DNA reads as TGTGCCAGCAGCTTAGCGGGAGCACCCCCCTACGAGCAGTACTTC.

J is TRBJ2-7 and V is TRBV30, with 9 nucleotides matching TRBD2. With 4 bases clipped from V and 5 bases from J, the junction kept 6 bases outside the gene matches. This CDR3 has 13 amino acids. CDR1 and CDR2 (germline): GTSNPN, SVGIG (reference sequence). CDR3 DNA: TGTGCCTGGATGAGAATAGCGGGAGACGAGCAGTACTTC. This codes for CAWMRIAGDEQYF.

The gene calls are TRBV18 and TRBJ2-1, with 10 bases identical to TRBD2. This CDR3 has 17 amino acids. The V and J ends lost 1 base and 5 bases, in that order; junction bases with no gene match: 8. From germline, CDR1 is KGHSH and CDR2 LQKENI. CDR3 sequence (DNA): TGTGCCAGCTCACCACGGCTAGCGGGAGCGATCAACAATGAGCAGTTCTTC. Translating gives CASSPRLAGAINNEQFF.

CDR3 coding DNA: TGTGCCAGCACCCCGGGGGGGGCCTACGAGCAGTACTTC. Amino acid sequence: CASTPGGAYEQYF. The rearrangement links TRBV6-6 to TRBJ2-7; 8 bases agree with TRBD2. CDR3 length: 13 residues. The V and J ends lost 7 bases and 2 bases, in that order; junction bases with no gene match: 4. Per the germline V gene, CDR1 is MNHNY and CDR2 is SVGAGI (reference sequence).